These 15 T cell receptor beta chains were sequenced from one sample in a study of post-analysis software for immune sequencing data. General study points: Several TRBV segments (TRBV5-6, TRBV5-1 and TRBV20-1 among them) occurred more frequently in patients than in controls.

Built from TCR beta cDNA, the libraries had unique molecular identifiers in them. TCRdb re-called the PCR reads through MiXCR, storing one row per CDR3 protein. The repertoire holds 750,000 to 950,000 distinct CDR3 sequences, with roughly 50% as singletons. These receptors are not linked to any known antigen. Sequencing used blood. The receptors were gathered from a girl aged 5 to 17 with multiple sclerosis.

The genes are TRBV3-1 and TRBJ1-6; no reliable D call. Trimming stripped 4 bases from V and 13 bases from J, with 11 bases between. This CDR3 is built from 12 residues. CDR1 is LGHDT and CDR2 is YNNKEL in the germline V gene (reference sequence). The DNA for the CDR3 is TGTGCCAGCAGCCCCAGCCCGGGGCCCCTCCACTTT. It yields the protein CASSPSPGPLHF.

This clonotype occurred a few times. The V and J genes are TRBV24-1 and TRBJ2-1; 10 nucleotides line up with TRBD1. The CDR3 is 14 amino acids. V lost 0 bases, J lost 9 bases, and 1 base stayed unmatched. Germline loops: CDR1 KGHDR, CDR2 SFDVKD. CDR3 sequence reads: CATSDLRQGAEQFF. DNA for the CDR3: TGTGCCACCAGTGATTTGCGACAGGGGGCTGAGCAGTTCTTC.

A few counts support this clonotype. The chain is built from TRBV5-1 and TRBJ2-4, with D possibly being TRBD1 (5 bases). There are 14 residues in the CDR3. The germline V and J ends were trimmed by 4 bases and 0 bases, with 8 bases remaining between them. CDR1 and CDR2 from the germline V gene are SGHRS and YFSETQ. As DNA, the CDR3 is TGCGCCAGCAGCCCAGGGTTAGCCAAAAACATTCAGTACTTC. Amino acids: CASSPGLAKNIQYF. Filled out from reference TRBV5-1 and TRBJ2-4, the complete variable domain reads KAGVTQTPRYLIKTRGQQVTLSCSPISGHRSVSWYQQTPGQGLQFLFEYFSETQRNKGNFPGRFSGRQFSNSRSEMNVSTLELGDSALYLCASSPGLAKNIQYFGAGTRLSVL.

The rearrangement links TRBV3-1 to TRBJ2-5; TRBD1 is a possible D gene (5 bases). Judging by the DNA end, TRBJ2-7 fits better; the J call may be wrong. Germline V gene data show CDR1 as LGHDT and CDR2 as YNNKEL (reference sequence). CDR3 length equals 14 residues. The CDR3 DNA follows: TGTGCCAGCAGCCAGCCAGGGTACTTGGGCGAGCAGTACTTC. It specifies CASSQPGYLGEQYF.

The chain joins TRBV3-1 to TRBJ1-1, with D possibly matching TRBD1 (6 bases). The CDR3 has 16 amino acids. Trimming left V 1 base short and J 7 bases short, with 19 bases between. CDR1 and CDR2 (germline): LGHDT, YNNKEL (reference sequence). CDR3 bases: TGTGCCAGCAGCCAAGGACACCTGACAGGCGGTCTTGAAGCTTTCTTT. It specifies CASSQGHLTGGLEAFF.

V gene TRBV19 combines with J gene TRBJ2-1, with D tentatively TRBD2 (6 bases). Germline assignment: CDR1 LNHDA and CDR2 SQIVND (reference sequence). The ends were cut back, 1 base at V and 1 base at J, with 8 bases in the middle. The CDR3 covers 15 residues. CDR3 in amino acids: CASSIARESYNEQFF. Written as DNA, the CDR3 is TGTGCCAGTAGTATAGCCCGGGAGTCCTACAATGAGCAGTTCTTC.

The rearrangement links TRBV10-3 to TRBJ2-7, with TRBD1 matching over 11 bases. The CDR3 extends over 17 amino acids. The V gene end was trimmed by 3 bases and the J gene end by 3 bases; junction bases not matched to a gene: 10. Germline V gene data show CDR1 as ENHRY and CDR2 as SYGVKD. The CDR3 region is CAISDSDRGLVSYEQYF. The CDR3 DNA follows: TGTGCCATCAGTGACTCGGACAGGGGGCTGGTGAGCTACGAGCAGTACTTC.

The chain uses TRBV20-1 and TRBJ2-1; 9 nucleotides line up with TRBD2. From germline, CDR1 is DFQATT and CDR2 SNEGSKA (reference sequence). The CDR3 totals 16 residues. With 3 bases clipped from V and 0 bases from J, the junction kept 6 bases outside the gene matches. The CDR3 spells CSASSLAGSSYNEQFF. CDR3 sequence (DNA): TGCAGTGCTAGCTCTCTAGCGGGGAGCTCCTACAATGAGCAGTTCTTC.

Here the CDR3 DNA reads TGTGCCATCAGTGGGGGGGAGGGTCAGCCCCAGCATTTT. Translating gives CAISGGEGQPQHF. The chain recombines TRBV10-3 with TRBJ1-5; D might be TRBD1 (5 bases). The germline V gene has CDR1 ENHRY and CDR2 SYGVKD. There are 13 residues in the CDR3. Between the trimmed V and J ends, which lost 4 bases and 6 bases, there was a span of 10 bases.

The sample holds a few counts of this clonotype. The chain is built from TRBV6-6 and TRBJ2-1, with 10 positions matching TRBD2. Germline CDR1 and CDR2: MNHNY and SVGAGI (reference sequence). The CDR3 extends over 16 amino acids. The V gene end was trimmed by 2 bases and the J gene end by 7 bases; junction bases not matched to a gene: 8. The CDR3 loop is CASSYRASGSRNEQFF. CDR3 nucleotides: TGTGCCAGCAGTTACCGGGCTAGCGGGAGTCGGAATGAGCAGTTCTTC.

The chain has TRBV20-1 and TRBJ1-1; TRBD1 is a possible D gene (5 bases). This CDR3 is 14 amino acids long. Between the trimmed V and J ends, which lost 3 bases and 5 bases, there was a span of 16 bases. Germline CDR1 and CDR2: DFQATT and SNEGSKA (reference sequence). The CDR3 region has the DNA TGCAGTGCTAGGAAGGAGGGGCGTGGGACTGAAGCTTTCTTT. The encoded protein is CSARKEGRGTEAFF.

V gene TRBV6-2 or TRBV6-3 combines with J gene TRBJ2-7; tentatively, D is TRBD1 or TRBD2 (5 bases each). The germline V gene has CDR1 MNHEY and CDR2 SVGEGT. V lost 7 bases to trimming and J lost 7 bases, with 20 bases between them. The CDR3 sequence is 14 residues long. The CDR3 nucleotides read TGTGCCAGCATCAAGGGGAATTCCCCGGGGGAGCAGTACTTC. This translates into CASIKGNSPGEQYF.

The rearrangement links TRBV29-1 to TRBJ1-2, with D uncertain. This CDR3 is built from 11 residues. Trimming cost V 4 bases and J 7 bases, with 10 bases left between them. Germline values: CDR1 SQVTM, CDR2 ANQGSEA. CDR3 DNA: TGCAGCGTTGGCCCGGCTGGTGGCTACACCTTC. Translating it yields CSVGPAGGYTF.

The chain joins TRBV5-1 to TRBJ2-1; possible D gene TRBD1, 5 bases. Germline V gene sequence: CDR1 SGHRS, CDR2 YFSETQ. Trimming shortened V by 4 bases and J by 6 bases, and 14 bases separated the two germline ends. The CDR3 length is 14 residues. As DNA, the CDR3 is TGCGCCAGCAGCACGACAGTCGCGGTCAATGAGCAGTTCTTC. Encoded protein: CASSTTVAVNEQFF.

The chain joins TRBV5-1 to TRBJ2-1; the match to TRBD1 covers 7 bases. This CDR3 has 15 residues. Germline values: CDR1 SGHRS, CDR2 YFSETQ. The V gene end was trimmed by 8 bases and the J gene end by 4 bases; junction bases not matched to a gene: 12. This CDR3 reads CASSKDRAIYNEQFF. CDR3 nucleotides: TGCGCCAGTAGCAAAGACAGGGCTATTTACAATGAGCAGTTCTTC.